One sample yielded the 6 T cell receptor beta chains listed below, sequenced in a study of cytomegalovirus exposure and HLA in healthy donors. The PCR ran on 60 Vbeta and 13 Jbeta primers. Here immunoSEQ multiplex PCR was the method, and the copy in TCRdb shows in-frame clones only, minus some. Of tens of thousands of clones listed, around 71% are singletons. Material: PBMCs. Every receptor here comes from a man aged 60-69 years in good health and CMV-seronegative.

The CDR3 sequence: CASSSYDRDYEQYF. CDR3 in DNA: TGTGCCAGCAGTTCCTACGACAGGGACTACGAGCAGTACTTC. The chain joins TRBV6-5 to TRBJ2-7; TRBD1 aligns across 7 bases. Per the germline V gene, CDR1 is MNHEY and CDR2 is SVGAGI. This CDR3 is 14 amino acids long. V dropped 4 bases and J dropped 3; count of bases not matched to a gene: 6.

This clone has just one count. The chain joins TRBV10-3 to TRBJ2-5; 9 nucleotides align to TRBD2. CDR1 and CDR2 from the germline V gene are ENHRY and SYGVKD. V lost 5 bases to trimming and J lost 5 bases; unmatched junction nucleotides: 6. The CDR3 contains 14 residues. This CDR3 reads CAISPGLAGETQYF. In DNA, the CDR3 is TGTGCCATCAGTCCGGGACTAGCCGGTGAGACCCAGTACTTC.

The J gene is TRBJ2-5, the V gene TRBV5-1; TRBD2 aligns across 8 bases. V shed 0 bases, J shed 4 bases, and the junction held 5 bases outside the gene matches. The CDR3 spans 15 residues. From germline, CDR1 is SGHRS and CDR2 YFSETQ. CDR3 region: CASSLAGGPGETQYF. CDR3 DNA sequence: TGCGCCAGCAGCTTGGCGGGAGGGCCGGGAGAGACCCAGTACTTC.

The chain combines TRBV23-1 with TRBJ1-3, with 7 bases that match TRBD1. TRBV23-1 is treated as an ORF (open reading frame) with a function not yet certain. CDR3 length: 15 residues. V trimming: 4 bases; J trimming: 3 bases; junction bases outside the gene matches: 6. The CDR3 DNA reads TGCGCCAGCAGTCTAGAGGGGGCATTTGGAAACACCATATATTTT. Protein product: CASSLEGAFGNTIYF.

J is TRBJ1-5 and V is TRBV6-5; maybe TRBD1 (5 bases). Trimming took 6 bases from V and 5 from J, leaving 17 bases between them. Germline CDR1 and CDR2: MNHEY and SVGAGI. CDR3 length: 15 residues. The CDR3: CASSYTSGADQPQHF. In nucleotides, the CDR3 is TGTGCCAGCAGCTACACCTCTGGGGCGGATCAGCCCCAGCATTTT.

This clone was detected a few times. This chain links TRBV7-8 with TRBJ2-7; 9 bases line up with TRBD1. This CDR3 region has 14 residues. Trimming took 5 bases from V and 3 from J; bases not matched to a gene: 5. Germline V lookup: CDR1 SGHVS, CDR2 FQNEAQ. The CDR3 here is CASSPRQGDYEQYF. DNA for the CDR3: TGTGCCAGCAGCCCGAGACAGGGGGACTACGAGCAGTACTTC. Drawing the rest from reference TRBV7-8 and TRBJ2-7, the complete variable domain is GAGVSQSPRYKVAKRGQDVALRCDPISGHVSLFWYQQALGQGPEFLTYFQNEAQLDKSGLPSDRFFAERPEGSVSTLKIQRTQQEDSAVYLCASSPRQGDYEQYFGPGTRLTVT.